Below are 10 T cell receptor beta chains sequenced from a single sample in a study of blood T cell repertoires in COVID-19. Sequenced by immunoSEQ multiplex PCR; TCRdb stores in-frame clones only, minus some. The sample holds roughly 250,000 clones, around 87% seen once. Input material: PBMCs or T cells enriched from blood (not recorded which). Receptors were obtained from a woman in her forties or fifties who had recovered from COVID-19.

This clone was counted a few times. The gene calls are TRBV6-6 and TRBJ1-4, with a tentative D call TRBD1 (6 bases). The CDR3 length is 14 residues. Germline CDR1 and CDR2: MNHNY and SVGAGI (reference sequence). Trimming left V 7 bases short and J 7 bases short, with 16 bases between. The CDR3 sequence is CASTTQGLSEKLFF. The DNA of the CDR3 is TGTGCCAGCACCACGCAGGGGTTGTCTGAAAAACTGTTTTTT.

In DNA form, the CDR3 reads TGCGCCAGCAGCCTCGGGACTAGCGGGACTTACGAGCAGTACTTC. Residues: CASSLGTSGTYEQYF. The rearrangement links TRBV5-1 to TRBJ2-7, with 13 bases that match TRBD2. CDR1 and CDR2 from the germline V gene are SGHRS and YFSETQ. V shed 4 bases and J 4 bases; nucleotides not matched to a gene: 5. This CDR3 spans 15 amino acids.

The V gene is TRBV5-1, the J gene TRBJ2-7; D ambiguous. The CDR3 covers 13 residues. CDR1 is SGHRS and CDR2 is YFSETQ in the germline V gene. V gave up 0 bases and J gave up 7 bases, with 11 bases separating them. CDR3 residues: CASSLVGSREQYF. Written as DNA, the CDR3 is TGCGCCAGCAGCTTGGTCGGGTCCCGGGAGCAGTACTTC.

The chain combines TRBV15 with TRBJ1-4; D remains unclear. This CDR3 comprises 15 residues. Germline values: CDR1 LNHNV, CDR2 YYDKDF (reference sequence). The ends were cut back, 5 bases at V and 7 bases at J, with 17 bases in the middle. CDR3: CATSRLTRPGEKLFF. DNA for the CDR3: TGTGCCACCAGCCGTCTTACCAGGCCCGGTGAAAAACTGTTTTTT.

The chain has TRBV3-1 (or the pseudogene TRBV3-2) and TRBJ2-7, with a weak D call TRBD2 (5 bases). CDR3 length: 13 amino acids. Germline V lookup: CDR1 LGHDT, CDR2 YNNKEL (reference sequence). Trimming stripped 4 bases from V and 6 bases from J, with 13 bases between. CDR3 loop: CASSPPGSREQYF. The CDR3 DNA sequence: TGTGCCAGCAGCCCCCCTGGGAGTCGCGAGCAGTACTTC.

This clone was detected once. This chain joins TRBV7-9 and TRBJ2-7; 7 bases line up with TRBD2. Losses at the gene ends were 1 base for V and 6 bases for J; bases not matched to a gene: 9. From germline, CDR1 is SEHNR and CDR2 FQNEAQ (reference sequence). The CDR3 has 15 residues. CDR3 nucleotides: TGTGCCAGCAGCTTAGTGGGAGGGGCCCCAGGCGAGCAGTACTTC. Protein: CASSLVGGAPGEQYF.

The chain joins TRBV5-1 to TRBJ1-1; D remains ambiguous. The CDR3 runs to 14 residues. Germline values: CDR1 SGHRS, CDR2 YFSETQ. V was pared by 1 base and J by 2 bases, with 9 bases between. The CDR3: CASSLSLFNTEAFF. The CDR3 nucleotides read TGCGCCAGCAGCTTGTCCCTATTTAACACTGAAGCTTTCTTT.

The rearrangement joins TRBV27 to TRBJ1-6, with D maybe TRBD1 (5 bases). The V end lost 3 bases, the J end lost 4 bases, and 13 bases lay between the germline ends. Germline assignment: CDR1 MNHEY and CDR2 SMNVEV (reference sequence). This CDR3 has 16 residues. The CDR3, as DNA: TGTGCCAGCAGTTTCGCAAGACAGAAGTATAATTCACCCCTCCACTTT. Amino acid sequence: CASSFARQKYNSPLHF.

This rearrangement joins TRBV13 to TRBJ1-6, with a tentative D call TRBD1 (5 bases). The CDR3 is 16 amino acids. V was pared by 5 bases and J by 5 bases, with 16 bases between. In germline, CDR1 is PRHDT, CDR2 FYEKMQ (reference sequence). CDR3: CASSEDRGYNNSPLHF. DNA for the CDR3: TGTGCCAGCAGCGAAGACAGAGGCTATAATAATTCACCCCTCCACTTT.

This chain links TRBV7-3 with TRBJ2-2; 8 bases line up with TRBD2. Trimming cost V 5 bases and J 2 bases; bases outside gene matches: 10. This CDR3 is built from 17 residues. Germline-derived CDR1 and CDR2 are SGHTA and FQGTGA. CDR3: CASSPQALAVNTGELFF. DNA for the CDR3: TGTGCCAGCAGCCCCCAGGCACTAGCGGTAAACACCGGGGAGCTGTTTTTT.